Listed here is a single TCR beta chain. Its antigen remains unidentified. Just one base apart from a much larger clone, this may be a read error. This sample stems from a study of tumor-infiltrating lymphocytes in primary liver carcinoma. About the research overall: Regardless of tissue type, samples showed similar yields of roughly 3.5 to 7.5 million productive TCRbeta reads. General study results and limits: Tumor region pairs showed greater overlap than either tumor-adjacent or tumor-blood pairs did.

Germline V gene lookup returns CDR1 MDHEN and CDR2 SYDVKM. CDR3 size: 13 residues. Co-extraction yielded RNA and DNA from around 20-30 mg of unsorted bulk tissue. Surgeons treated the primary liver carcinoma of the patients by surgical resection. TCR beta cDNA was prepared out of roughly 490 ng total RNA by means of a constant-region primer. Slightly modified ARM-PCR with three nested multiplex PCR rounds yielded TCR beta libraries. The opening two PCR rounds, about 11 cycles each, paired TRBV1-TRBV30 forward primers with a C-beta reverse primer. TCRdb used MiXCR to reprocess the multiplex PCR reads, holding one entry per CDR3 protein. The top ten hold over 6.5% of the sample, which has 90,000 to 150,000 distinct CDR3 sequences, about two thirds seen once.

The sequenced material came from tumor-adjacent normal liver tissue. The chain is built from TRBV28 and TRBJ2-5, with 14 nucleotides matching TRBD2. The source is a woman aged 60-75 years with primary liver carcinoma and hepatitis B virus infection. The CDR3: CANSHGTSGSQYF. The CDR3, as DNA: TGTGCCAACAGTCACGGGACTAGCGGGAGTCAGTACTTC.